The rows below give T cell receptor beta chains drawn from one sample of a study of tumor-infiltrating lymphocytes in localized non-small cell lung cancer. Sequencing was performed with immunoSEQ multiplex PCR; in TCRdb, only in-frame clones are kept and a portion is missing. Found here are about 16,000 clones, about 42% of them singletons; the top ten hold about 17%. Sequenced sample: lung tumor tissue. The receptors were sampled from a human donor with non-small cell lung cancer. Each CDR3 is given with its conserved first and last residue. A D gene is named only where the DNA matches it firmly. Where a row states a size, it is once, few, many or the class of an expanded clone; other rows omit it.

j_gene: TRBJ1-5
d_gene: TRBD1
v_gene: TRBV27
abundance: few
CDR3nt: TGTGCCAGCAGTCTTTCCGGGACAGTTAATCAGCCCCAGCATTTT
CDR3aa: CASSLSGTVNQPQHF

j_gene: TRBJ2-5
d_gene: TRBD2
v_gene: TRBV5-1
abundance: -
CDR3nt: TGCGCCAGCAATAGCGGGGGCGGTGAGACCCAGTACTTC
CDR3aa: CASNSGGGETQYF

j_gene: TRBJ2-7
d_gene: -
v_gene: TRBV6-6
abundance: once
CDR3nt: TGTGTGGTAGGTGGAGGGGCTGCCTACGAGCAGTACTTC
CDR3aa: CVVGGGAAYEQYF

j_gene: TRBJ1-4
d_gene: -
v_gene: TRBV5-1
abundance: -
CDR3nt: TGCGCCAGCAGCTTAGGCGCAGCAACTAATGAAAAACTGTTTTTT
CDR3aa: CASSLGAATNEKLFF

j_gene: TRBJ2-5
d_gene: -
v_gene: TRBV6-6
abundance: few
CDR3nt: TGTGCCAGCACCCTGGGGGGGGCTGAGACCCAGTACTTC
CDR3aa: CASTLGGAETQYF

j_gene: TRBJ1-1
d_gene: -
v_gene: TRBV7-8
abundance: few
CDR3nt: TGTGCCAGCAGCTTAATGCTGATGAACACTGAAGCTTTCTTT
CDR3aa: CASSLMLMNTEAFF

j_gene: TRBJ2-3
d_gene: -
v_gene: TRBV19
abundance: few
CDR3nt: TGTGCCAGTAGTATAAACCGAAACACAGATACGCAGTATTTT
CDR3aa: CASSINRNTDTQYF

j_gene: TRBJ2-1
d_gene: -
v_gene: TRBV20-1
abundance: -
CDR3nt: TGCAGTGCTAGGACCAGCAATGAGCAGTTCTTC
CDR3aa: CSARTSNEQFF

j_gene: TRBJ1-4
d_gene: -
v_gene: TRBV7-3
abundance: few
CDR3nt: TGTGCCAGCAGCTTAACGGGGCAGGGTGGGGAAAAACTGTTTTTT
CDR3aa: CASSLTGQGGEKLFF

j_gene: TRBJ2-6
d_gene: -
v_gene: TRBV27
abundance: -
CDR3nt: TGTGCCAGCACTCGGGGCGGGACCTCTGGGGCCAACGTCCTGACTTTC
CDR3aa: CASTRGGTSGANVLTF

j_gene: TRBJ2-2
d_gene: TRBD2
v_gene: TRBV5-4
abundance: -
CDR3nt: TGTGCCAGCAGGGAGACTAGCGGGACGAACACCGGGGAGCTGTTTTTT
CDR3aa: CASRETSGTNTGELFF

j_gene: TRBJ2-1
d_gene: -
v_gene: TRBV7-8
abundance: -
CDR3nt: TGTGCCAGCAGCACCTCTGCCGGCTATGAGCAGTTCTTC
CDR3aa: CASSTSAGYEQFF